This T cell receptor (beta chain) came from a study of blood T cells in healthy people across ages. For the second PCR, which ran for roughly 6 to 12 cycles, a sample-barcoded 5' primer and a J-beta primer mix were used. Every sample gave at least 2.5 million paired-end reads containing CDR3. TCRdb reprocessed the 5' RACE reads with MiXCR, giving one entry per CDR3 protein. The data contain about 900,000 distinct CDR3 sequences, about 48% of them singletons. Whole-study findings and limits: There was no known CMV status for donors, so expanded clonotype changes were possibly confounded.

The table lists this clonotype with a few counts. Its antigen is not identified. CDR3 size: 16 residues. Looked up from germline, CDR1 is DFQATT and CDR2 is SNEGSKA (reference sequence). V dropped 1 base and J dropped 6; count of bases not matched to a gene: 11. The sequenced material came from blood. This clonotype was sampled from a man aged 25-40 years in good health. This chain uses TRBV20-1 with TRBJ2-2; TRBD2 matches at 7 bases. This CDR3 is CSARVGGSFGSGELFF. CDR3 nucleotide sequence: TGCAGTGCTAGAGTGGGAGGGTCGTTCGGTTCCGGGGAGCTGTTTTTT.